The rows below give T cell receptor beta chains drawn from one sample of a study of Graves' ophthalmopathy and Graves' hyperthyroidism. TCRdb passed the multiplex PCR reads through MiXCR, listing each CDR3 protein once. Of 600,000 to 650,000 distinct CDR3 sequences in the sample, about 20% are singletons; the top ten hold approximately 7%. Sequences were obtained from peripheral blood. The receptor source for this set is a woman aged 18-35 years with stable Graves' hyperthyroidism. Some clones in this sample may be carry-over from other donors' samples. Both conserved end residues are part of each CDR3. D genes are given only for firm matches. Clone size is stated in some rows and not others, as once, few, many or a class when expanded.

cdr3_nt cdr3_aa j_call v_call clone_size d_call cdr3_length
TGTGCCACTAGTACTCTAACCACAGATACGCAGTATTTT CATSTLTTDTQYF TRBJ2-3 TRBV10-3 - - 13
TGTGTCAGCAGCGTAGACTCTGGCGAGCAGTACTTC CVSSVDSGEQYF TRBJ2-7 TRBV7-2 - - 12
TGCGCCAGCAGTGAGAATAAGGGGCGTACCACCTACGAGCAGTACTTC CASSENKGRTTYEQYF TRBJ2-7 TRBV10-2 - - 16
TGTGCCAGCAGTGTGAACAATCAGCCCCAGCATTTT CASSVNNQPQHF TRBJ1-5 TRBV12-3/TRBV12-4 many - 12
TGTGCCAGTAGTATGGGTGGGGGATTGGACGAGCAGTACTTC CASSMGGGLDEQYF TRBJ2-7 TRBV19 - - 14
TGCGCCAGCAGCTTGGGCTCGGGTTTCACTGAAGCTTTCTTT CASSLGSGFTEAFF TRBJ1-1 TRBV5-1 many - 14
TGTGCCACCAGTGACACCTCGGGGGGGTACGATCCGGAGCAGTTCTTC CATSDTSGGYDPEQFF TRBJ2-1 TRBV24-1 few TRBD2 16
TGCAGTGCTCAGGACAGGTTACATTCCTACGAGCAGTACTTC CSAQDRLHSYEQYF TRBJ2-7 TRBV20-1 many TRBD1 14
TGCGCCAGCAGTGAGTCGAAGAACTATGGCTACACCTTC CASSESKNYGYTF TRBJ1-2 TRBV10-1 many - 13
TGTGCCAGCAGTGGGGACGGGAACCGAAAGGGGGGCAAAAACATTCAGTACTTC CASSGDGNRKGGKNIQYF TRBJ2-4 TRBV2 many - 18
TGTGCCAGCAGTTTTAACAGTGTCGCCGGGGAGCTGTTTTTT CASSFNSVAGELFF TRBJ2-2 TRBV12-3/TRBV12-4 many - 14
TGCAGTGCTACGTCAGGCAATAGCAATCAGCCCCAGCATTTT CSATSGNSNQPQHF TRBJ1-5 TRBV20-1 many - 14
TGTGCCAGCAAGATCCGGGACACGGGGAGCACTGAAGCTTTCTTT CASKIRDTGSTEAFF TRBJ1-1 TRBV6-1 many - 15
TGTGCCAGCAGCGTATGGCAGGTTAATTCACCCCTCCACTTT CASSVWQVNSPLHF TRBJ1-6 TRBV9 many - 14
TGTGCCAGCATCTCTTTGGGGGGGAAAACTGAAGCTTTCTTT CASISLGGKTEAFF TRBJ1-1 TRBV27 once - 14
TGTGCCAGCAGATGGACCCGGAAGAGGGACACTGAAGCTTTCTTT CASRWTRKRDTEAFF TRBJ1-1 TRBV6-1 many - 15
TGCAGCGCCGTGGGGGTATCTAACTATGGCTACACCTTC CSAVGVSNYGYTF TRBJ1-2 TRBV29-1 many - 13
TGTGCCAGCGTGGGGGAAGCGGGTATCTACGAGCAGTACTTC CASVGEAGIYEQYF TRBJ2-7 TRBV2 - - 14
TGTGCCATCAGTGAGGGGGTGGGACAAGAGACCCAGTACTTC CAISEGVGQETQYF TRBJ2-5 TRBV10-3 many - 14
TGTGCCATCAGCATAGCGGGAGGCCCCCAAGAGACCCAGTACTTC CAISIAGGPQETQYF TRBJ2-5 TRBV6-6 - TRBD2 15
TGTGCCAGCAGCCCGCGGCGACTAGCCCACTCTGGGGCCAACGTCCTGACTTTC CASSPRRLAHSGANVLTF TRBJ2-6 TRBV7-3 few TRBD2 18
TGTGCCAGCAGCCACTGGACTTCCTACGAGCAGTACTTC CASSHWTSYEQYF TRBJ2-7 TRBV3-1 many - 13
TGTGCCAGCACCGACCATAGCGCGAGGAACACCGGGGAGCTGTTTTTT CASTDHSARNTGELFF TRBJ2-2 TRBV6-2/TRBV6-3 many - 16
TGTGCCACCAGCAGAGCCAGGGTAGGGCGCCAAGAGACCCAGTACTTC CATSRARVGRQETQYF TRBJ2-5 TRBV15 many - 16
TGTGCCAGCAGCCAAGATCACAGTCAGAACACCGGGGAGCTGTTTTTT CASSQDHSQNTGELFF TRBJ2-2 TRBV4-2 few - 16
TGTGCCAGCAGTGTACCGGGACAGGGGATCCACGAGCAGTACTTC CASSVPGQGIHEQYF TRBJ2-7 TRBV2 many TRBD1 15
TGTGCCACCTCAACACCGGGCCTTGGAGCGGAGACCCAGTACTTC CATSTPGLGAETQYF TRBJ2-5 TRBV15 many - 15
TGTGCCAGCAGTTTATGGGAGTTGGACAGGGGGCAATACGAGCAGTACTTC CASSLWELDRGQYEQYF TRBJ2-7 TRBV28 - TRBD1 17
TGTGCCACCACAAGGGTAAGACCTGAAGCTTTCTTT CATTRVRPEAFF TRBJ1-1 TRBV6-2/TRBV6-3 many - 12
TGTGCCAGCAGGACCGGGACAGGGGGCTCCTGGGGAAATCAGCCCCAGCATTTT CASRTGTGGSWGNQPQHF TRBJ1-5 TRBV6-4 many TRBD1 18
TGTGCCAGCAGTCACTTCACCGGGACAGGGGACGAAGCTTTCTTT CASSHFTGTGDEAFF TRBJ1-1 TRBV6-2/TRBV6-3 many TRBD1 15
TGTGCCAGCAGAGGGAAGAAACTGGGGGCCAAAAACATTCAGTACTTC CASRGKKLGAKNIQYF TRBJ2-4 TRBV6-1 many - 16
TGTGCCAGTTCCCCGGGACAGGGGGAGCAAAGCTATGGCTACACCTTC CASSPGQGEQSYGYTF TRBJ1-2 TRBV19 many TRBD1 16
TGTGCCAGCAGCTTCACTAGCGGGGGCCAAGAGACCCAGTACTTC CASSFTSGGQETQYF TRBJ2-5 TRBV11-2 many TRBD2 15
TGTGCCAGCAGTGAATTGGTAGCGGGAGCGTTTAAGACCCAGTACTTC CASSELVAGAFKTQYF TRBJ2-5 TRBV6-1 many TRBD2 16
TGTGCCAGCAGCTTAGACGGGGGGCGCATAGGCGAGCAGTACTTC CASSLDGGRIGEQYF TRBJ2-7 TRBV7-9 many - 15
TGCGCCAGCAGCCAAGTCCGGGACACCTACGAGCAGTACTTC CASSQVRDTYEQYF TRBJ2-7 TRBV4-1 - - 14
TGTGCCAGCAGCCCCCCGGCTAGCGGGGGTAGCGAGCAGTACTTC CASSPPASGGSEQYF TRBJ2-7 TRBV3-1 many TRBD2 15
TGTGCCTGGAGTGGGCAGGCCGATCAGCCCCAGCATTTT CAWSGQADQPQHF TRBJ1-5 TRBV30 - - 13
TGTGCCTGGTCTCCAGGCTATGGCTACACCTTC CAWSPGYGYTF TRBJ1-2 TRBV30 - - 11
TGTGCCAGCAGTGCCCTTCTAGCGGGGGCGGACTACGAGCAGTACTTC CASSALLAGADYEQYF TRBJ2-7 TRBV2 few TRBD2 16
TGTGCCAGCAGTCAAAAGGGGAGAGGCTACACCTTC CASSQKGRGYTF TRBJ1-2 TRBV12-3/TRBV12-4 few - 12
TGTGCCAGCAGTTACTCCCCTACTAGCGGGGGACAAGAGACCCAGTACTTC CASSYSPTSGGQETQYF TRBJ2-5 TRBV6-5 many TRBD2 17
TGTGCCAGCAGTGGAGGGGGCAGGTATCAGCCCCAGCATTTT CASSGGGRYQPQHF TRBJ1-5 TRBV2 many TRBD1 14
TGTGCCAGCAGCGTAGAAAGCGGGGGCTACGAGCAGTACTTC CASSVESGGYEQYF TRBJ2-7 TRBV9 many TRBD2 14
TGCAGCGTTGAAGGACTAGCGGGTTTCTCCTACAATGAGCAGTTCTTC CSVEGLAGFSYNEQFF TRBJ2-1 TRBV29-1 - TRBD2 16